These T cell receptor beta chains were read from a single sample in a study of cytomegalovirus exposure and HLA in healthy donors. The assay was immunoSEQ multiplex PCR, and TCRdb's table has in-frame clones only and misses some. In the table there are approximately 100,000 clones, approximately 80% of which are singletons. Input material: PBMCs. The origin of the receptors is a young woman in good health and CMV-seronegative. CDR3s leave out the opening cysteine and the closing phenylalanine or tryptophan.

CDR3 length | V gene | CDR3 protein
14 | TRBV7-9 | ASLSTLGGRDYGYT
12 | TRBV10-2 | ARTNPFPTDTQY
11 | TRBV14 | ASSQYGGGELF
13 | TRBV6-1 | ASREPGTGSYEQY
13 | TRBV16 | ASSQSRDTTSPLH
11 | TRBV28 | ASCPAAAYGYT
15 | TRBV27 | ASSSLGGTSGKRTQY
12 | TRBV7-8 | ASSLLASQETQY
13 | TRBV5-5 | ASSRYGEGHYEQY
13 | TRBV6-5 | ASSYSYSGHNEQF
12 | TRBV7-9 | SSTDGTGAFEQY
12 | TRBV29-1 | SVAGQANSYEQY
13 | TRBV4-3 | ASSPQLADQETQY
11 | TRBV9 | ASRPSGATEAF
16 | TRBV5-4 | ASSRPTSGGAPVREQY
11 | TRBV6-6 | ASSGTQNRGPF
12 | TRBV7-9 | ATSLGGGWTEAF
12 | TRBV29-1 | SVVRGSRTDTQY
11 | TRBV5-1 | ASSWDLLNEQF
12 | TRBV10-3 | AISEGQGANEQF
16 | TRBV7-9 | ASSLAYPGDPSYNEQF
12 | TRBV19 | ASSIWSSDNEQF
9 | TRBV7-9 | SSSFGDGYT
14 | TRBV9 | ASSVEGGAVGETQY
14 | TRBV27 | ASSGGFGGWNSPLH
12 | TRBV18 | ASSPVSGRNEQY
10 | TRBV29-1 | SCFSERGEQF
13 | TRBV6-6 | ASSYPSGEGYGYT
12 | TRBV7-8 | ASSLRDRDYEQY
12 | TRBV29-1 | SVEALRGGTEAF
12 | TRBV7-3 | ASSSRDSYNEQF
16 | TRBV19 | ASSIVIPTRRTKNIQY
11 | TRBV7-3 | ASSSPGVSEQF
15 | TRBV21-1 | ASGDREGGWMNTEAF
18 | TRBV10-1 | ASSGLAGGPKNFTKNIQY
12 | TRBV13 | ASSWGQGRGEAF
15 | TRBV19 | ASSPGGLAELSYEQY
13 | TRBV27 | ASSLSGLYQETQY
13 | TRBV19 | ASNTWRESNGELF
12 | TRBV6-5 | ASSNRGSNQPQH
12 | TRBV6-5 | ASSRGIGGNTIY
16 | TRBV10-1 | ASGVPWRGGPPLYEQY
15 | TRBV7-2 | ASSQKWREGHYNEQF
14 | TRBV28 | ASSETSGGFPYEQY
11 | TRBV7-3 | ASSRRDTDTQY
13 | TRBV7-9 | ASSLYSGVSNEQF
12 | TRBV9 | ASSANGQYNEQF
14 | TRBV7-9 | ASSSVKGPRGETQY
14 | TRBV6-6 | ASSYTAQDRVYGYT
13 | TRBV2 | ASSVQGTPSDEQF